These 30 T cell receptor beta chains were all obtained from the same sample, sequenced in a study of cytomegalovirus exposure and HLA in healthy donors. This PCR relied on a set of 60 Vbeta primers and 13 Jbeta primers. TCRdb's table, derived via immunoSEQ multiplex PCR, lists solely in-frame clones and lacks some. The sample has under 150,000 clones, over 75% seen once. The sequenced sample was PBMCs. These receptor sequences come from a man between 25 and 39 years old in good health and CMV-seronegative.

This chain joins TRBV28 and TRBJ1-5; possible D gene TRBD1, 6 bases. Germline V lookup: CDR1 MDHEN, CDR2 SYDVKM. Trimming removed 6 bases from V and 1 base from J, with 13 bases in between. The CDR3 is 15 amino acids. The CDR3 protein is CASRRGSKSNQPQHF. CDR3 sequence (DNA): TGTGCCAGCAGAAGGGGGTCGAAGAGCAATCAGCCCCAGCATTTT. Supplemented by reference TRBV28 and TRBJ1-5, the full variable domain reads DVKVTQSSRYLVKRTGEKVFLECVQDMDHENMFWYRQDPGLGLRLIYFSYDVKMKEKGDIPEGYSVSREKKERFSLILESASTNQTSMYLCASRRGSKSNQPQHFGDGTRLSIL.

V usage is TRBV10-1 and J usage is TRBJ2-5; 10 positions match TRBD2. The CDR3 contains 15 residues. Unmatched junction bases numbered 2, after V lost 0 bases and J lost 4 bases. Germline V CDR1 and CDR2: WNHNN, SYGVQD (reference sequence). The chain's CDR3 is CASSESLAGVETQYF. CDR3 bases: TGCGCCAGCAGTGAGTCGCTAGCGGGGGTAGAGACCCAGTACTTC.

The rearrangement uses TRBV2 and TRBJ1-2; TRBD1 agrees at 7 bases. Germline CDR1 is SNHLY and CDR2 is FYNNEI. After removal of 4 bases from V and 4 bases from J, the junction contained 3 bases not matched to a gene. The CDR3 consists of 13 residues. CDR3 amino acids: CASSAGQAYGYTF. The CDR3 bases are TGTGCCAGCAGTGCAGGACAGGCCTATGGCTACACCTTC.

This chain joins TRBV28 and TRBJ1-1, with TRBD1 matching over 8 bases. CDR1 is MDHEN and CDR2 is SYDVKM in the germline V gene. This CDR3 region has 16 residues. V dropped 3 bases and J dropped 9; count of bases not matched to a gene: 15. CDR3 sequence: CASSFDRGGSKPKAFF. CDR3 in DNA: TGTGCCAGCAGTTTCGACAGGGGCGGGAGTAAACCTAAAGCTTTCTTT. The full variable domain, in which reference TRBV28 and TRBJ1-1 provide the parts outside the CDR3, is DVKVTQSSRYLVKRTGEKVFLECVQDMDHENMFWYRQDPGLGLRLIYFSYDVKMKEKGDIPEGYSVSREKKERFSLILESASTNQTSMYLCASSFDRGGSKPKAFFGQGTRLTVV.

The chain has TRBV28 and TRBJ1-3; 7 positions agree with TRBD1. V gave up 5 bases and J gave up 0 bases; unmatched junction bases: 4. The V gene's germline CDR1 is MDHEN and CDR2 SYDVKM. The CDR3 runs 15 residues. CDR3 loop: CASSPGQVSGNTIYF. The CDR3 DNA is TGTGCCAGCAGTCCCGGACAGGTCTCTGGAAACACCATATATTTT.

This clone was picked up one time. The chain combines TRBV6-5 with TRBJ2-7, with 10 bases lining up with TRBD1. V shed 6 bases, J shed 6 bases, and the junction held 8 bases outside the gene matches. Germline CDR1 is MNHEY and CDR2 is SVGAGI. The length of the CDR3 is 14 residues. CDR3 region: CASSRPGQGFEQYF. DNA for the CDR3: TGTGCCAGCAGCCGTCCGGGACAGGGGTTCGAGCAGTACTTC.

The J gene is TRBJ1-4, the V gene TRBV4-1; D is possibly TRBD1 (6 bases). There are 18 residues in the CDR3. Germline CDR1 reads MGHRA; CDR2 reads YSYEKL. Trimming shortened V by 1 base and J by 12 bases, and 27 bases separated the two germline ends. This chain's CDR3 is CASSQVGGSGTQGMQLFF. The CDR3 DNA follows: TGCGCCAGCAGCCAAGTAGGGGGTTCGGGGACGCAAGGCATGCAACTGTTTTTT.

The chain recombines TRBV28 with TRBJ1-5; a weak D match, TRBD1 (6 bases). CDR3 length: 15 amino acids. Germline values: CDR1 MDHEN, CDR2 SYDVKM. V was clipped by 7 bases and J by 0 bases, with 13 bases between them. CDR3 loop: CASITQGHSNQPQHF. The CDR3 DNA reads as TGTGCCAGCATCACTCAGGGGCATAGCAATCAGCCCCAGCATTTT. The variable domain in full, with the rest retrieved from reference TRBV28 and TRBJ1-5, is DVKVTQSSRYLVKRTGEKVFLECVQDMDHENMFWYRQDPGLGLRLIYFSYDVKMKEKGDIPEGYSVSREKKERFSLILESASTNQTSMYLCASITQGHSNQPQHFGDGTRLSIL.

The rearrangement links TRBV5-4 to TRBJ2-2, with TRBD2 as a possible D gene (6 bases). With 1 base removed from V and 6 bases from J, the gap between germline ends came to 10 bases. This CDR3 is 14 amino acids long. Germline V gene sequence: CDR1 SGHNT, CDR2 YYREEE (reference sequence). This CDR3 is CASSLTGVPGELFF. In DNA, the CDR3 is TGTGCCAGCAGCTTGACGGGAGTCCCCGGGGAGCTGTTTTTT.

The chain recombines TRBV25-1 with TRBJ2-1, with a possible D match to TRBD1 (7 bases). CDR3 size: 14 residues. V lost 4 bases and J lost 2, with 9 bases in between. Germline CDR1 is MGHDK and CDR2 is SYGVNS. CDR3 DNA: TGTGCCAGCAGTGGCGGGACAGCCTACAATGAGCAGTTCTTC. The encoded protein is CASSGGTAYNEQFF. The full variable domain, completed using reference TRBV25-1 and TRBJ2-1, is EADIYQTPRYLVIGTGKKITLECSQTMGHDKMYWYQQDPGMELHLIHYSYGVNSTEKGDLSSESTVSRIRTEHFPLTLESARPSHTSQYLCASSGGTAYNEQFFGPGTRLTVL.

This chain's CDR3 is CASSLGTSLAGELFF. Here the CDR3 DNA reads TGCGCCAGCAGCCTGGGGACTAGCCTCGCCGGGGAGCTGTTTTTT. The rearrangement joins TRBV4-1 to TRBJ2-2, with TRBD2 identical over 9 bases. The junction had 6 bases not matched to a gene; V was cut back by 4 bases and J by 6 bases. Per germline, CDR1 MGHRA and CDR2 YSYEKL. The CDR3 is made up of 15 amino acids.

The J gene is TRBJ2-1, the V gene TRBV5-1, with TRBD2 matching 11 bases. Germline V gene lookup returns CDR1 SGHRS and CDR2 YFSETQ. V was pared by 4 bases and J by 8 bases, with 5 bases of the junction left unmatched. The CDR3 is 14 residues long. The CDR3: CASSVLAGDDEQFF. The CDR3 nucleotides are TGCGCCAGCAGCGTACTAGCGGGAGACGATGAGCAGTTCTTC.

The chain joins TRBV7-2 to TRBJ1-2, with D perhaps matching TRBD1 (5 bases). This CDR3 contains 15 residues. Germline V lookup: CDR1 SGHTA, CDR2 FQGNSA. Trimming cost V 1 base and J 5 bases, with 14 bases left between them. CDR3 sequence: CASSLGGNGPYGYTF. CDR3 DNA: TGTGCCAGCAGCTTAGGGGGCAACGGACCTTATGGCTACACCTTC.

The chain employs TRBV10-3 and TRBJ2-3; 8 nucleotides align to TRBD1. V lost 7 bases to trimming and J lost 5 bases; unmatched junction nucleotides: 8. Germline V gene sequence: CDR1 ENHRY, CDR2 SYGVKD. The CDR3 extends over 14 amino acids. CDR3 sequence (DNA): TGTGCCATCACCTCAGGACAGGGCAGAGATACGCAGTATTTT. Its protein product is CAITSGQGRDTQYF.

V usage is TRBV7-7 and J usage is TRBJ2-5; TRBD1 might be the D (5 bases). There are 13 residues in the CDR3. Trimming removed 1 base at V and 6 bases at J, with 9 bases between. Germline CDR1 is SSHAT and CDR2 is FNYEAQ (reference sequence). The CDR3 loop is CASSLDRRQTQYF. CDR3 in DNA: TGTGCCAGCAGCTTAGACAGGCGACAGACCCAGTACTTC.

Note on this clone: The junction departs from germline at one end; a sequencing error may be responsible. This chain's CDR3 is CASSEPPYDIF. In DNA form, the CDR3 reads TGTGCCAGCAGTGAACCCCCGTACGACATCTTC. The chain combines TRBV2 with TRBJ1-2; D not resolved. The germline CDR1 and CDR2 sequences are SNHLY and FYNNEI. The CDR3 totals 11 residues.

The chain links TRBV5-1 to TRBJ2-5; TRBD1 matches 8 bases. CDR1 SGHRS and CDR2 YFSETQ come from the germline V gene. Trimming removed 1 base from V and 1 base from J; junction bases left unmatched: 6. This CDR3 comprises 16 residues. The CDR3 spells CASSLQGALSQETQYF. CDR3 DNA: TGCGCCAGCAGCTTGCAGGGGGCCCTCTCCCAAGAGACCCAGTACTTC.

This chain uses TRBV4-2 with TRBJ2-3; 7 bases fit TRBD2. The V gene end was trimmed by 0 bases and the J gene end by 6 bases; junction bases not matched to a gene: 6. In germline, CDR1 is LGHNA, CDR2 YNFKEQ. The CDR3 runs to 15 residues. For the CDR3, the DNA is TGTGCCAGCAGCCAAGATTCCCCTAGCGGTGATACGCAGTATTTT. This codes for CASSQDSPSGDTQYF.

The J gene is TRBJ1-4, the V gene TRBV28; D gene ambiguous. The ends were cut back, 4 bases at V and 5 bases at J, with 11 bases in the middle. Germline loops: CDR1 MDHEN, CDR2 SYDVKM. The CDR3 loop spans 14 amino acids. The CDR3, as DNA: TGTGCCAGCAGTTCGGCGGACTTGAATGAAAAACTGTTTTTT. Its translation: CASSSADLNEKLFF.

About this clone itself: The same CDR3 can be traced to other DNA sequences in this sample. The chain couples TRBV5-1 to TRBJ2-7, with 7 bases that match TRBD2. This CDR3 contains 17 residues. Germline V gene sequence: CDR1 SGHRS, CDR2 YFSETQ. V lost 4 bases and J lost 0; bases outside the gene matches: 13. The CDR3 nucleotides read TGCGCCAGCAGCCTCGGGGGAGGTAGCGGGTACTCCTACGAGCAGTACTTC. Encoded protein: CASSLGGGSGYSYEQYF.

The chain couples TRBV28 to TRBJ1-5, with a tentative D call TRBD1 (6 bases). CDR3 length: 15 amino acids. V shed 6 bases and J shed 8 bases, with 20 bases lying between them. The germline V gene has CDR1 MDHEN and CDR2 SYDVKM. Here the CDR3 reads CASRAGTWGAEPQHF. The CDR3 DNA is TGTGCCAGCAGGGCCGGGACATGGGGCGCGGAGCCCCAGCATTTT.

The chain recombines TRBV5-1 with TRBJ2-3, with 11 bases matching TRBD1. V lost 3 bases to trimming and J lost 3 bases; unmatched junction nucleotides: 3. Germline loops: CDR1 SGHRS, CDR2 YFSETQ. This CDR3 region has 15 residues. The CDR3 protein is CASSWTGGETDTQYF. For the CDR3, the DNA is TGCGCCAGCAGCTGGACAGGGGGCGAGACAGATACGCAGTATTTT.

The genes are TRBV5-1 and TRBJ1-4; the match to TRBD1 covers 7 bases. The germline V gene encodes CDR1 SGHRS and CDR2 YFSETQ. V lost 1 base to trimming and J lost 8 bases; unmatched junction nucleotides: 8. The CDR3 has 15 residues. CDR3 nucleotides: TGCGCCAGCAGCTTGTCTGGGACAGACAAAGAAAAACTGTTTTTT. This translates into CASSLSGTDKEKLFF.

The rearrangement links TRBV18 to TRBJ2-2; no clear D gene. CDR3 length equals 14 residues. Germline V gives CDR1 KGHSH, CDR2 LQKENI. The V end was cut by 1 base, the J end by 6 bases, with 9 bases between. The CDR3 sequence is CASSPRIGAGELFF. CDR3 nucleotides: TGTGCCAGCTCACCACGGATTGGAGCCGGGGAGCTGTTTTTT.

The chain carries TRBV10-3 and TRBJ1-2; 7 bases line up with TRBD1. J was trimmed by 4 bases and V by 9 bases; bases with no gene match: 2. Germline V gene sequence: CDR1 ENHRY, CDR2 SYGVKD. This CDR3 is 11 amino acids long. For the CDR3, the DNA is TGTGCCATAACAGGGGCCTATGGCTACACCTTC. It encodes CAITGAYGYTF.

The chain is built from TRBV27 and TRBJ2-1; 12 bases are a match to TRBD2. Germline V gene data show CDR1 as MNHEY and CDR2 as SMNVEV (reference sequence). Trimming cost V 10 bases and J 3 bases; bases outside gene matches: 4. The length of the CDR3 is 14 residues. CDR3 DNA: TGTGCCACCTCGACTAGCGGGAGCTACAATGAGCAGTTCTTC. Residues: CATSTSGSYNEQFF.

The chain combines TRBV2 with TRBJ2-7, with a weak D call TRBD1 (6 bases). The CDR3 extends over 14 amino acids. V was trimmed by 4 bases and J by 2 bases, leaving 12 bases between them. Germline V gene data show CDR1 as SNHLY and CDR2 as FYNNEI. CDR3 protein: CASSAQGVTYEQYF. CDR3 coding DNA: TGTGCCAGCAGTGCACAGGGTGTCACCTACGAGCAGTACTTC. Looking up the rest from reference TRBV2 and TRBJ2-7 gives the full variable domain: EPEVTQTPSHQVTQMGQEVILRCVPISNHLYFYWYRQILGQKVEFLVSFYNNEISEKSEIFDDQFSVERPDGSNFTLKIRSTKLEDSAMYFCASSAQGVTYEQYFGPGTRLTVT.

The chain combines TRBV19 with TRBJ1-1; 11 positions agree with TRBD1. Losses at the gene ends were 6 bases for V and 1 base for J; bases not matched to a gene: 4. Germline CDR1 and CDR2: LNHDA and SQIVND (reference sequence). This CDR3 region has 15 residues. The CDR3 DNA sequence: TGTGCCAGTAGCGGACAGGGGGCTCGGAACACTGAAGCTTTCTTT. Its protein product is CASSGQGARNTEAFF.

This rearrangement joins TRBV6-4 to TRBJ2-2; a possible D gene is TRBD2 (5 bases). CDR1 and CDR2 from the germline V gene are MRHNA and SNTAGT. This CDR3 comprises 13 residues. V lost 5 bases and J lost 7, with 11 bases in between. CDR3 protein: CASSLRAGGELFF. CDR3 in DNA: TGTGCCAGCAGTCTGCGGGCCGGCGGGGAGCTGTTTTTT.

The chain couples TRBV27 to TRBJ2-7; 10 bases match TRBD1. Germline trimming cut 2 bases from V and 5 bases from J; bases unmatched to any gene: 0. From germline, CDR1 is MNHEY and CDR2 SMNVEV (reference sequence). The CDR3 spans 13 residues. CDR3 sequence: CASSLGTGDEQYF. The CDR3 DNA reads TGTGCCAGCAGTTTAGGGACAGGGGACGAGCAGTACTTC.